Listed below are T cell receptor beta chains from one sample, sequenced in a study of blood T cell repertoires in COVID-19. The repertoire was sequenced with immunoSEQ multiplex PCR; TCRdb's copy has only in-frame clones and lacks some. The data contain 300,000 to 350,000 clones, around nine tenths of them singletons. The sequenced sample consisted of PBMCs or T cells enriched from blood (not recorded which). The receptor source for this set is a woman aged 25 to 45 who had been exposed to COVID-19. The CDR3 runs from the conserved cysteine through the conserved F or W. The D gene is left open where the match is weak. The listing skips clone size in some rows; elsewhere it reads once, few, many or a size class.

abundance	len	v_gene	j_gene	d_gene	CDR3nt	CDR3aa
.	17	TRBV28	TRBJ2-1	TRBD2	TGTGCCAGCAGTTTTGCGGCGGCCGGGGGGGGATACAATGAGCAGTTCTTC	CASSFAAAGGGYNEQFF
.	15	TRBV30	TRBJ2-1	.	TGTGCCTGGGCCCAGCCGACTAGTTGGTACAATGAGCAGTTCTTC	CAWAQPTSWYNEQFF
.	17	TRBV5-1	TRBJ2-6	TRBD2	TGCGCCAGCAGCTTCGGTAGCGGGACCGCTGGGGCCAACGTCCTGACTTTC	CASSFGSGTAGANVLTF
.	15	TRBV3-1/TRBV3-2	TRBJ1-1	.	TGTGCCAGCAGCCAAGGTCTTGCGGGGAACACTGAAGCTTTCTTT	CASSQGLAGNTEAFF
.	14	TRBV13	TRBJ2-7	.	TGTGCCAGCAGCTTAGCGGGACATAACTACGAGCAGTACTTC	CASSLAGHNYEQYF
.	15	TRBV12-5	TRBJ2-1	TRBD1	TGTGCTAGTGGGGACCTCAGAGGGGGCCCCAATGAGCAGTTCTTC	CASGDLRGGPNEQFF
.	12	TRBV29-1	TRBJ2-1	TRBD1	TGCAGCGCAGGGGGCGAACTAAATGAGCAGTTCTTC	CSAGGELNEQFF
once	16	TRBV3-1/TRBV3-2	TRBJ2-1	TRBD2	TGTGCCAGCAGCGTGGGACTAGCGGAAACCTACAATGAGCAGTTCTTC	CASSVGLAETYNEQFF
.	15	TRBV11-3	TRBJ2-2	TRBD2	TGTGCCAGCAGCTTAGAGGGAGGGACCACCGGGGAGCTGTTTTTT	CASSLEGGTTGELFF
once	14	TRBV7-9	TRBJ1-4	.	TGTGCCAGCACCTCCTCCTGGAGGAATGAAAAACTGTTTTTT	CASTSSWRNEKLFF
.	14	TRBV27	TRBJ1-4	.	TGTGCCAGCAGTTTATCGGCCCGGGATGAAAAACTGTTTTTT	CASSLSARDEKLFF
.	18	TRBV5-6	TRBJ2-5	TRBD2	TGTGCCAGCAGCTTCGGTCTAGCGGGAGCCATGGACCAAGAGACCCAGTACTTC	CASSFGLAGAMDQETQYF
.	15	TRBV27	TRBJ2-1	TRBD2	TGTGCCAGCAAGCCCGGGAGGGCCGTTTACAATGAGCAGTTCTTC	CASKPGRAVYNEQFF
.	13	TRBV12-5	TRBJ1-6	TRBD1	TGTGCTAGTGGACAAACAGGGGTTTCACCCCTCCACTTT	CASGQTGVSPLHF
.	17	TRBV28	TRBJ2-3	TRBD2	TGTGCCAGCAGTTTAGAGGGTAGCGGGAGGGCGGGAGATACGCAGTATTTT	CASSLEGSGRAGDTQYF
.	18	TRBV11-2	TRBJ2-7	TRBD2	TGTGCCAGCAGCACTAGGGCCCCCGCGGGAGCGGGAGAGCACGAGCAGTACTTC	CASSTRAPAGAGEHEQYF
.	18	TRBV7-9	TRBJ1-4	TRBD1	TGTGCCAGCAGCTCGGGACAGGACCTCCTCTCAACTAATGAAAAACTGTTTTTT	CASSSGQDLLSTNEKLFF
once	14	TRBV18	TRBJ1-4	TRBD1	TGTGCCAGCTCACCCAGGGGGGCCGATGAAAAACTGTTTTTT	CASSPRGADEKLFF
.	15	TRBV5-1	TRBJ2-2	.	TGCGCCAGCAGCTTTGACATTAAGAACACCGGGGAGCTGTTTTTT	CASSFDIKNTGELFF
once	11	TRBV27	TRBJ2-2	.	TGTGCCAGCAGTACAACCGGGGAGCTGTTTTTT	CASSTTGELFF
.	15	TRBV7-2	TRBJ1-5	.	TGTGCCAGCAGCTTCGGGACTGCATTTAATCAGCCCCAGCATTTT	CASSFGTAFNQPQHF
.	13	TRBV12-3/TRBV12-4	TRBJ1-5	.	TGTGCCAGCAGGGACAGTAGCAATCAGCCCCAGCATTTT	CASRDSSNQPQHF
.	14	TRBV27	TRBJ1-5	TRBD1	TGTGCCAGCAGTCCCTGGACAGGGGATCAGCCCCAGCATTTT	CASSPWTGDQPQHF
.	13	TRBV12-3/TRBV12-4	TRBJ1-3	TRBD1	TGTGCCAGCAACAGGGGGTCTGGAAACACCATATATTTT	CASNRGSGNTIYF
.	15	TRBV12-5	TRBJ2-1	TRBD1	TGTGCTAGTGGTTTGGAAGGACAGGGGGCTAATGAGCAGTTCTTC	CASGLEGQGANEQFF
.	13	TRBV28	TRBJ1-4	.	TGTGCCAGCAGCTCAGGGGCTGATGAAAAACTGTTTTTT	CASSSGADEKLFF
.	11	TRBV28	TRBJ2-1	.	TGTGCCAGCGGCTGGGGAGATGAGCAGTTCTTC	CASGWGDEQFF
.	15	TRBV27	TRBJ2-3	TRBD2	TGTGCCAGCAGCCTATCCGGGGGGTTCACAGATACGCAGTATTTT	CASSLSGGFTDTQYF
few	16	TRBV30	TRBJ1-3	TRBD1	TGTGCCTGGAGTGGACGACAGGGGAGCTCTGGAAACACCATATATTTT	CAWSGRQGSSGNTIYF
.	12	TRBV19	TRBJ2-1	.	TGTGCCAGTAGTATCAGCGGTTATGAGCAGTTCTTC	CASSISGYEQFF